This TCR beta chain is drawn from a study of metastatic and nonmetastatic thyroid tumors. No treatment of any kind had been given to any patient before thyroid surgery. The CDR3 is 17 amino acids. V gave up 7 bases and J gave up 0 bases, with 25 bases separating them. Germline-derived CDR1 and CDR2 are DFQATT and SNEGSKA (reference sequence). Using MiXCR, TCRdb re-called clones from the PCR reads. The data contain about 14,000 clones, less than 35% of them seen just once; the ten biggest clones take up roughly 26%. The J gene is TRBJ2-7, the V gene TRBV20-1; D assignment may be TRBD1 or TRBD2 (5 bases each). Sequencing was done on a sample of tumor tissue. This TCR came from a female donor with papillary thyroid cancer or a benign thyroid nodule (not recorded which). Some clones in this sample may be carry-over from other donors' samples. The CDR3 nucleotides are TGCAGTGTTAAGCTCGAAGCTCGGGACCTGTACTCCTACGAGCAGTACTTC. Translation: CSVKLEARDLYSYEQYF.